Included here is one T cell receptor (beta chain) sequence, with context. What it binds is unknown. Per germline, CDR1 SGHDT and CDR2 YYEEEE. CDR3 size: 17 residues. The V segment lost 5 bases and the J segment 0 bases; nucleotides outside the gene matches: 9. This record comes from a study of response to subunit inactivated influenza vaccine. General study points: Researchers suggested that each seasonal influenza vaccination recruits few new T cells.

Via MiXCR, TCRdb re-called the RT-PCR reads, giving one row per CDR3 protein. The table has roughly 570,000 distinct CDR3 sequences, approximately 12% seen once; the top ten hold 13%. Here the sequenced sample was PBMCs from blood, taken roughly 47 days after vaccination. The chain employs TRBV5-6 and TRBJ2-1, with 9 nucleotides matching TRBD1. The sequence was collected from a man between 45 and 60 years old who received an inactivated influenza vaccine. This CDR3 is CASRETGTGNSYNEQFF. Here the CDR3 DNA reads TGTGCCAGCAGGGAGACCGGGACAGGGAACTCCTACAATGAGCAGTTCTTC.